This TCR beta chain appears in the sequencing data of a study of T cells after posttransplantation cyclophosphamide. Using immunoSEQ multiplex PCR, the repertoire was profiled, and TCRdb retains in-frame clones only, with some absent. Found here are about 30,000 clones, no singletons; the ten largest cover approximately 2.8%. Study-level points and caveats: Blood and skin or GI T cell repertoires showed limited TRB overlap.

The table lists this clone with many counts. What it recognizes is unknown. The germline gives CDR1 MNHEY, CDR2 SVGAGI. CDR3 size: 12 residues. The V end was cut by 8 bases, the J end by 6 bases, with 13 bases between. The sample was PBMCs. V gene TRBV6-5 combines with J gene TRBJ1-1; no clear D gene. The sequence derives from a woman aged 55-69 years in good health, CMV-negative, and a related stem cell transplant donor. CDR3 residues: CASPRQQAEAFF. The CDR3 DNA reads TGTGCCAGCCCCCGGCAGCAGGCTGAAGCTTTCTTT.